The T cell receptor beta chain under discussion was sequenced for a study of response to subunit inactivated influenza vaccine. The V gene's germline CDR1 is ENHRY and CDR2 SYGVKD. With V trimmed by 6 bases and J by 4 bases, 7 bases remained unmatched. The CDR3 has 15 residues. General study points: Only a handful of new T cells, the authors suggested, are recruited with each seasonal influenza vaccination.

Each CDR3 protein is one row after TCRdb ran MiXCR on the RT-PCR reads. The data hold hundreds of thousands of distinct CDR3 sequences, with around a sixth observed a single time. On this clonotype itself: Antigen specificity is unknown.

The TCR sequence derives from a man aged 45-60 years who received an inactivated influenza vaccine. The chain carries TRBV10-3 and TRBJ2-3; 10 nucleotides agree with TRBD2. This material consisted of PBMCs from blood, taken 11 to 12 days after vaccination. The CDR3 loop reads CAIRGSGGQADTQYF. As DNA, the CDR3 is TGTGCCATCAGAGGTAGCGGGGGGCAAGCAGATACGCAGTATTTT.